The following is a T cell receptor (beta chain) sequence with its context. Its antigen is currently not known. No much larger clone exists at a distance of one base, and base qualities are not known. The CDR3 holds 15 amino acids from the cysteine to the phenylalanine. The CDR3 DNA has 45 bases and is translated from base 1. The junction shows trimming of 7 bases on V and 4 bases on J, and the gene matches do not reach 10 bases of it. For CDR1 and CDR2, the germline V gene lists MNHNS and SASEGT. The entry originates in a study of memory CD4+ T cells and cytomegalovirus serostatus (dated by TCRdb to 2018 to 2020). For context, the study as a whole: The 33 healthy Belgian adults in the cohort included 9 who were CMV seropositive and approximately 25 who were CMV seronegative. CD4+ memory TCRbeta repertoires of a Belgian cohort with known cytomegalovirus serostatus were sequenced in order to replicate a published TCR-based CMV serostatus classifier. The full study reports these points: Only CD4+CD45RO+ memory cells were sequenced, in contrast to the original study, in which naive and memory CD4+ and CD8+ populations were covered. For predicting CMV serostatus, the median bootstrapped AUC was about 0.95 using the original framework and approximately 0.9 using a US-trained random forest. On the Belgian cohort, the classifier based on the original framework reached a median bootstrapped AUC of about 0.96, with a 95% CI of 0.76-1.00. The results were interpreted as suggesting that the CMV-associated TCR signature is mostly present in the CD4+ memory repertoire. Of around 150 previously reported CMV-associated TCRbeta sequences, 67 appeared in the CD4+ memory repertoires, each in one to five individuals.

Genomic DNA was extracted from sorted cells with the Quick-DNA Microprep Kit. Amplification of TCRbeta DNA was done with the immunoSEQ hsTCRbeta kit, following the protocol from the manufacturer. TCRbeta libraries were sequenced on an Illumina MiSeq instrument. Turning to the authors' computational methods: After out-of-frame sequences were removed, 2,204,828 distinct TCRbeta sequences remained, averaging around 66,000 per individual. Each individual was scored according to the count of 164 previously reported CMV-associated TCRbeta sequences and the total productive distinct TCRbeta count. A beta-binomial model was reimplemented in Python, and random forests from scikit-learn, run with default parameters, were trained on data from the US cohort. Classifier performance on the Belgian cohort was reported as the median AUC with percentile confidence intervals calculated over 10,000 bootstrap iterations. The immuneACCESS repertoire file appears here via TCRdb, limited to in-frame rearrangements. These files lack a portion of the clones; in checked studies, under half of the deficit traces to unresolved V genes, and the cause of the others is not known. That table is the source of V, J and clone size, and D and trimming were worked out from the DNA. This sample lists under 35,000 clones; about 80% were detected once. 0.63% of the sample is in the top ten clones.

A FACSAria II was used to sort memory CD4+ T cells, defined as single viable CD3+CD4+CD8-CD45RO+ cells. To determine CMV serostatus, a Roche Elecsys assay was used that detects serum IgG against CMV pp150, pp28, p38 and p52. After thawing, total CD4+ T cells were enriched by positive selection with CD4 magnetic microbeads. The samples came from a different study that was designed specifically to examine the CD4+ T cell memory repertoire. Peripheral blood mononuclear cells were isolated and cryopreserved according to standard operating procedures, and serum was kept at -80 degrees C. The staining relied on CD3-PerCP (BW264/56), CD4-APC (RPA-T4), CD45RO-PE (UCHT1) and CD8-Pacific Orange (3B5) antibodies, and Sytox blue was used to exclude non-viable cells.

The sequenced material came from memory CD4+ T cells from blood. This receptor was obtained from an adult in good health and CMV-seronegative. Some clones in this sample may be carry-over from other donors' samples. The sequence links TRBV6-1 to TRBJ2-5, and TRBD1 aligns with 9 junction nucleotides. CDR3 loop: CASNLQGAGGETQYF. In nucleotides, the sequence is TGTGCCAGCAACTTACAGGGGGCTGGGGGAGAGACCCAGTACTTC.